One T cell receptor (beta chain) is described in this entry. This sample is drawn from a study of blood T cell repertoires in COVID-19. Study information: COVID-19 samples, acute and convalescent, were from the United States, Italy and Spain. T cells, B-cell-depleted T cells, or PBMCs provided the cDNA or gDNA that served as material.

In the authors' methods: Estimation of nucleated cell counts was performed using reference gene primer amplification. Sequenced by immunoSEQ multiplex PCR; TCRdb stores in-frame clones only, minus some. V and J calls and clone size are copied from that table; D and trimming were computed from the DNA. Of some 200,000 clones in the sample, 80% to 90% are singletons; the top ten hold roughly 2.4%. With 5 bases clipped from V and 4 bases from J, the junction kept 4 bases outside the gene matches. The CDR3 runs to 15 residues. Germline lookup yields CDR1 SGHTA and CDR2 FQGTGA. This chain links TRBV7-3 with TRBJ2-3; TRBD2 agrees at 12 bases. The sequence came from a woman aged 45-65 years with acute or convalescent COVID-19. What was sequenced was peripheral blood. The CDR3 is CASSLTSGGADTQYF. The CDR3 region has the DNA TGTGCCAGCAGCCTGACTAGCGGGGGAGCAGATACGCAGTATTTT.